Below, 28 T cell receptor beta chains from the same sample are listed, as sequenced in a study of cytomegalovirus exposure and HLA in healthy donors. 13 Jbeta primers and 60 Vbeta primers were used for the PCR. Only in-frame clones appear in the TCRdb table, and some are missing; sequencing was by immunoSEQ multiplex PCR. Of under 70,000 clones listed, roughly four fifths are singletons. Specimen: PBMCs. These receptors all stem from a man aged 50-60 years in good health and CMV-seronegative.

The chain combines TRBV6-5 with TRBJ1-2; D perhaps matches TRBD1 (6 bases). This CDR3 spans 13 amino acids. V gave up 7 bases and J gave up 4 bases, with 13 bases separating them. Germline loops: CDR1 MNHEY, CDR2 SVGAGI. The CDR3 sequence: CASTATGFYGYTF. The CDR3 nucleotides are TGTGCCAGCACTGCAACAGGGTTCTATGGCTACACCTTC.

The CDR3 loop reads CASSSPDRGQETQYF. CDR3 sequence (DNA): TGTGCCAGCAGCAGCCCGGACAGGGGGCAAGAGACCCAGTACTTC. The chain combines TRBV9 with TRBJ2-5; 10 bases align to TRBD1. This CDR3 is built from 15 residues. V lost 4 bases, J lost 2 bases, and 5 bases stayed unmatched. The V gene's germline CDR1 is SGDLS and CDR2 YYNGEE.

The V and J genes are TRBV11-2 and TRBJ1-2; D is perhaps TRBD1 (6 bases). Looked up from germline, CDR1 is SGHAT and CDR2 is FQNNGV. CDR3 length equals 17 residues. V lost 1 base and J 4 bases, leaving 19 bases between the germline ends. CDR3 in DNA: TGTGCCAGCAGCTTAGGATGGGGGAGCAGGGGTGGCTATGGCTACACCTTC. Its translation is CASSLGWGSRGGYGYTF.

The V gene is TRBV27, the J gene TRBJ2-7; 9 bases align to TRBD1. CDR1 is MNHEY and CDR2 is SMNVEV in the germline V gene (reference sequence). Trimming at V came to 5 bases and at J to 6 bases, leaving 14 bases not matched to a gene. This CDR3 is built from 16 residues. The CDR3 is CASSTNRDRVFGEQYF. CDR3 DNA: TGTGCCAGCAGTACGAACCGGGACAGGGTTTTTGGCGAGCAGTACTTC.

The CDR3 is CASRDGQGIGNEQFF. CDR3 nucleotides: TGTGCCAGCAGGGATGGACAGGGAATCGGCAATGAGCAGTTCTTC. The V gene is TRBV6-1, the J gene TRBJ2-1; 8 bases line up with TRBD1. Germline loops: CDR1 MNHNS, CDR2 SASEGT. V lost 6 bases and J lost 6; bases outside the gene matches: 10. The CDR3 has 15 residues.

The chain links TRBV7-2 to TRBJ1-3; the D gene is possibly TRBD1 (6 bases). V lost 3 bases and J 2 bases, leaving 11 bases between the germline ends. Germline CDR1 is SGHTA and CDR2 is FQGNSA. The CDR3 spans 15 residues. This CDR3 is CASSFRRGAGNTIYF. CDR3 DNA sequence: TGTGCCAGCAGCTTCCGCAGGGGCGCTGGAAACACCATATATTTT.

The chain combines TRBV11-2 with TRBJ2-1, with 8 bases matching TRBD1. The CDR3 loop spans 15 amino acids. Losses at the gene ends were 5 bases for V and 8 bases for J; bases not matched to a gene: 11. Germline CDR1 SGHAT, CDR2 FQNNGV. CDR3 in amino acids: CASSRRGLGGDEQFF. The CDR3 coding sequence is TGTGCCAGCAGCCGCAGGGGGCTAGGCGGTGATGAGCAGTTCTTC.

This chain joins TRBV9 and TRBJ1-2; 8 nucleotides match TRBD1. Germline V gene data show CDR1 as SGDLS and CDR2 as YYNGEE. Unmatched junction bases numbered 6, after V lost 0 bases and J lost 8 bases. The CDR3 spans 14 residues. CDR3 DNA: TGTGCCAGCAGCGTAGGACAGGGGATAGGGGGCTACACCTTC. Amino acid sequence: CASSVGQGIGGYTF.

This clone was recorded once. This sequence joins TRBV29-1 and TRBJ1-2; possibly TRBD1 for D (6 bases). The CDR3 is made up of 12 amino acids. Germline V gene data show CDR1 as SQVTM and CDR2 as ANQGSEA. V lost 7 bases, J lost 7 bases, and 16 bases lay in between. Here the CDR3 reads CSAEGGAGGYTF. The CDR3 DNA is TGCAGCGCCGAAGGGGGGGCGGGTGGCTACACCTTC.

This clone was counted only a few times. The J gene is TRBJ2-1, the V gene TRBV7-9; D might be TRBD1 (6 bases). CDR3 length: 16 amino acids. CDR1 and CDR2 (germline): SEHNR, FQNEAQ (reference sequence). With 2 bases removed from V and 4 bases from J, the gap between germline ends came to 15 bases. The CDR3 here is CASSLIQGPRYNEQFF. CDR3 nucleotide sequence: TGTGCCAGCAGCTTAATACAGGGTCCCCGATACAATGAGCAGTTCTTC.

This chain uses TRBV7-8 with TRBJ2-3, with 7 bases matching TRBD1. The length of the CDR3 is 16 residues. Germline-derived CDR1 and CDR2 are SGHVS and FQNEAQ. The ends lost 5 bases at V and 6 bases at J; junction bases unmatched: 14. CDR3 in DNA: TGTGCCAGCAGCGCCCAGACAGGGTCAAGGAGGGATACGCAGTATTTT. It encodes CASSAQTGSRRDTQYF.

The J gene is TRBJ2-1, the V gene TRBV28, with TRBD2 identical over 7 bases. Germline-derived CDR1 and CDR2 are MDHEN and SYDVKM. The CDR3 totals 14 residues. Trimming cost V 4 bases and J 9 bases; bases outside gene matches: 9. This chain's CDR3 is CASSWFEGRGEQFF. The CDR3 bases are TGTGCCAGCAGTTGGTTTGAGGGGAGGGGTGAGCAGTTCTTC.

The rearrangement joins TRBV10-1 to TRBJ2-1; 8 bases are a match to TRBD2. The CDR3 consists of 18 residues. Germline CDR1 and CDR2: WNHNN and SYGVQD (reference sequence). The junction had 18 bases not matched to a gene; V was cut back by 4 bases and J by 7 bases. The CDR3, as DNA: TGCGCCAGCAGTGGAGATAGCGGGGCCTCCGCCAAAGGGAATGAGCAGTTCTTC. It translates to CASSGDSGASAKGNEQFF.

This clone was recorded once. The V call is TRBV11-2, the J call TRBJ1-1; D may be TRBD1 (5 bases). With 5 bases removed from V and 1 base from J, the gap between germline ends came to 11 bases. Germline V gives CDR1 SGHAT, CDR2 FQNNGV. The CDR3 is 14 residues long. The CDR3 sequence: CASSPGGWNTEAFF. CDR3 in DNA: TGTGCCAGCAGCCCCGGGGGGTGGAACACTGAAGCTTTCTTT.

The V and J genes are TRBV11-2 and TRBJ2-2; 10 bases are shared with TRBD2. The CDR3 sequence is 16 residues long. The germline gives CDR1 SGHAT, CDR2 FQNNGV. V was clipped by 4 bases and J by 2 bases; unmatched bases: 4. The CDR3 DNA follows: TGTGCCAGCAGCTCTAGCGGGGGTGTTAACACCGGGGAGCTGTTTTTT. Translation: CASSSSGGVNTGELFF.

This sequence joins TRBV11-2 and TRBJ1-5, with D maybe TRBD1 (6 bases). This CDR3 has 15 residues. The germline CDR1 and CDR2 sequences are SGHAT and FQNNGV. Trimming shortened V by 1 base and J by 3 bases, and 10 bases separated the two germline ends. The CDR3 loop reads CASSLGDRNNQPQHF. CDR3 coding DNA: TGTGCCAGCAGCTTAGGTGACAGGAACAATCAGCCCCAGCATTTT.

The chain carries TRBV6-6 and TRBJ1-6, with D uncertain. The CDR3 is 13 amino acids. Trimming took 2 bases from V and 8 from J, leaving 7 bases between them. The germline CDR1 and CDR2 sequences are MNHNY and SVGAGI (reference sequence). This CDR3 reads CASSYGEDSPLHF. CDR3 nucleotides: TGTGCCAGCAGTTACGGGGAGGATTCACCCCTCCACTTT.

The gene calls are TRBV7-2 and TRBJ1-2, with 10 bases aligning to TRBD1. Germline loops: CDR1 SGHTA, CDR2 FQGNSA. CDR3 length equals 17 residues. V dropped 4 bases and J dropped 4; count of bases not matched to a gene: 12. CDR3 nucleotide sequence: TGTGCCAGCAGCTACAATGCGGGGACAGGGGTGCGCTATGGCTACACCTTC. Its protein product is CASSYNAGTGVRYGYTF. The full variable domain, completed using reference TRBV7-2 and TRBJ1-2, is GAGVSQSPSNKVTEKGKDVELRCDPISGHTALYWYRQSLGQGLEFLIYFQGNSAPDKSGLPSDRFSAERTGGSVSTLTIQRTQQEDSAVYLCASSYNAGTGVRYGYTFGSGTRLTVV.

This chain links TRBV5-1 with TRBJ2-7, with D hard to call. Trimming pared 1 base from V and 0 bases from J, leaving 8 bases between. This CDR3 has 14 amino acids. The germline CDR1 and CDR2 sequences are SGHRS and YFSETQ. The CDR3 bases are TGCGCCAGCAGCTTGCAGGTTACCTCCTACGAGCAGTACTTC. Encoded protein: CASSLQVTSYEQYF.

The genes are TRBV7-3 and TRBJ2-5, with 11 nucleotides matching TRBD2. V shed 5 bases and J 7 bases; nucleotides not matched to a gene: 6. The CDR3 extends over 14 amino acids. Looked up from germline, CDR1 is SGHTA and CDR2 is FQGTGA. The CDR3 sequence is CASSPTSGGSTQYF. CDR3 sequence (DNA): TGTGCCAGCAGCCCAACTAGCGGGGGCTCGACCCAGTACTTC.

V is TRBV19 and J is TRBJ1-2; 9 nucleotides match TRBD1. Per germline, CDR1 LNHDA and CDR2 SQIVND (reference sequence). The CDR3 contains 16 residues. V was pared by 7 bases and J by 4 bases, with 13 bases of the junction left unmatched. The CDR3 DNA follows: TGTGCCAGTACAAGGAAAGTGGGGGACAGGGTCTATGGCTACACCTTC. Its protein product is CASTRKVGDRVYGYTF.

The chain joins TRBV10-3 to TRBJ2-7; D ambiguous. Germline values: CDR1 ENHRY, CDR2 SYGVKD. CDR3 length: 13 amino acids. V was pared by 2 bases and J by 1 base, with 6 bases between. The CDR3 nucleotides are TGTGCCATCAGTGAGCCCGGGTCCTACGAGCAGTACTTC. Encoded protein: CAISEPGSYEQYF.

The chain employs TRBV29-1 and TRBJ2-7; 9 bases line up with TRBD1. CDR1 is SQVTM and CDR2 is ANQGSEA in the germline V gene. The CDR3 covers 14 residues. Germline trimming cut 4 bases from V and 4 bases from J; bases unmatched to any gene: 8. DNA of the CDR3: TGCAGCGTTGCCGGGACAGGGAATATGTACGAGCAGTACTTC. Protein: CSVAGTGNMYEQYF.

The rearrangement uses TRBV28 and TRBJ2-1, with 14 bases fitting TRBD2. With V trimmed by 6 bases and J by 8 bases, 3 bases remained unmatched. The CDR3 is 14 residues long. Germline assignment: CDR1 MDHEN and CDR2 SYDVKM. The chain's CDR3 is CASSVTSGGDEQFF. Written as DNA, the CDR3 is TGTGCCAGCAGCGTGACTAGCGGGGGGGATGAGCAGTTCTTC. The full variable domain, its missing parts supplied by reference TRBV28 and TRBJ2-1, is DVKVTQSSRYLVKRTGEKVFLECVQDMDHENMFWYRQDPGLGLRLIYFSYDVKMKEKGDIPEGYSVSREKKERFSLILESASTNQTSMYLCASSVTSGGDEQFFGPGTRLTVL.

The V and J genes are TRBV29-1 and TRBJ2-3; 8 bases fit TRBD2. Germline V gene sequence: CDR1 SQVTM, CDR2 ANQGSEA. V shed 1 base and J 1 base; nucleotides not matched to a gene: 7. The CDR3 length is 16 residues. As DNA, the CDR3 is TGCAGCGTTGAAGTTTTAAGCGGGGGCCGCACAGATACGCAGTATTTT. Protein: CSVEVLSGGRTDTQYF.

CDR3 amino acids: CASSQALAGGLSYEQYF. Written as DNA, the CDR3 is TGCGCCAGCAGCCAAGCCCTAGCGGGGGGGCTCTCCTACGAGCAGTACTTC. The chain links TRBV4-1 to TRBJ2-7; 12 positions match TRBD2. The germline CDR1 and CDR2 sequences are MGHRA and YSYEKL. Unmatched junction bases numbered 4, after V lost 1 base and J lost 0 bases. This CDR3 region has 17 residues.

The V call is TRBV27, the J call TRBJ1-1; TRBD1 matches 9 bases. This CDR3 contains 16 residues. V dropped 6 bases and J dropped 4; count of bases not matched to a gene: 12. Germline V gene data show CDR1 as MNHEY and CDR2 as SMNVEV (reference sequence). The CDR3 region is CASSPQVGQGSTEAFF. The DNA for the CDR3 is TGTGCCAGCAGCCCCCAAGTGGGACAGGGAAGCACTGAAGCTTTCTTT.

The rearrangement links TRBV2 to TRBJ1-6; TRBD1 matches 10 bases. Germline-derived CDR1 and CDR2 are SNHLY and FYNNEI. V shed 5 bases, J shed 6 bases, and the junction held 7 bases outside the gene matches. The CDR3 loop spans 16 amino acids. The CDR3 is CASSPDRGSGNSPLHF. CDR3 nucleotides: TGTGCCAGCAGTCCGGACAGGGGGTCCGGTAATTCACCCCTCCACTTT.